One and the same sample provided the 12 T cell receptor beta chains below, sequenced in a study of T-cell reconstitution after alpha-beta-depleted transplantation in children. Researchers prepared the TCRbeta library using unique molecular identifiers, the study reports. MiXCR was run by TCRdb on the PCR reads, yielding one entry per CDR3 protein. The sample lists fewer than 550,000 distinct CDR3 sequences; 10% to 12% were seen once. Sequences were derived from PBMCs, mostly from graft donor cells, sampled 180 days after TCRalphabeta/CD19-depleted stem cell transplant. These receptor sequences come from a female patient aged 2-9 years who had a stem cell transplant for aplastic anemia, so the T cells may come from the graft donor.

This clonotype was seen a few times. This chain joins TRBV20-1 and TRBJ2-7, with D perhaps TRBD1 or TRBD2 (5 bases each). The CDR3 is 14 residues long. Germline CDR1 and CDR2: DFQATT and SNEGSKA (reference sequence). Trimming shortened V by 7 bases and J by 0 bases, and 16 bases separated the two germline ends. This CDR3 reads CSGSGTPSSYEQYF. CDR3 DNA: TGCAGTGGTTCCGGGACCCCTAGCTCCTACGAGCAGTACTTC.

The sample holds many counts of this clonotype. The CDR3 DNA reads TGTGCCAGCAGTTACCGAGGTAATCAGCCCCAGCATTTT. Translated: CASSYRGNQPQHF. The V gene is TRBV6-5, the J gene TRBJ1-5; D gene ambiguous. The CDR3 length is 13 residues. Trimming cost V 2 bases and J 4 bases, with 6 bases left between them. Germline V gene sequence: CDR1 MNHEY, CDR2 SVGAGI.

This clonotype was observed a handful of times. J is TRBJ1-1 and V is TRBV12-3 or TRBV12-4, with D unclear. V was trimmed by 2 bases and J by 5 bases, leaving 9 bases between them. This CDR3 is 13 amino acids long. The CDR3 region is CASSLYERTEAFF. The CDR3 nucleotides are TGTGCCAGCAGTTTATACGAAAGAACTGAAGCTTTCTTT.

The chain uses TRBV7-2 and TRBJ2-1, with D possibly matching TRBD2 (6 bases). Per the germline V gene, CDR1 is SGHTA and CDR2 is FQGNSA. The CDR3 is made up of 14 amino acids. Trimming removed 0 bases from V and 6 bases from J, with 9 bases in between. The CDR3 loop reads CASSLAPSANEQFF. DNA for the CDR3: TGTGCCAGCAGCTTAGCGCCTAGCGCCAATGAGCAGTTCTTC. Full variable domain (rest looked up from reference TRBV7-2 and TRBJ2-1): GAGVSQSPSNKVTEKGKDVELRCDPISGHTALYWYRQSLGQGLEFLIYFQGNSAPDKSGLPSDRFSAERTGGSVSTLTIQRTQQEDSAVYLCASSLAPSANEQFFGPGTRLTVL.

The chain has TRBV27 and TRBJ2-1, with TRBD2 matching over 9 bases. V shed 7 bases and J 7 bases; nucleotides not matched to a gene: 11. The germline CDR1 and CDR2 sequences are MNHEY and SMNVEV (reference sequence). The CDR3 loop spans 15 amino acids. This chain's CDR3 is CASNDVAGALNEQFF. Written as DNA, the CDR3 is TGTGCCAGCAACGATGTAGCGGGAGCCCTTAATGAGCAGTTCTTC.

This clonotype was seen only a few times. CDR3: CASPGLKSYEQYV. The CDR3 bases are TGTGCCAGCCCGGGACTCAAGAGTTACGAGCAGTACGTC. The gene calls are TRBV6-2 or TRBV6-3 and TRBJ2-7, with D tentatively TRBD2 (6 bases). This CDR3 comprises 13 residues. The germline V and J ends were trimmed by 8 bases and 4 bases, with 15 bases remaining between them. CDR1 is MNHEY and CDR2 is SVGEGT in the germline V gene.

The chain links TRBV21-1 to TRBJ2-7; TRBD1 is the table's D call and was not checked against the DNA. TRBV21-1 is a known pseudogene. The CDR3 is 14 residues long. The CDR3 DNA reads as TGTGCCAGCAGCCTTATGGACAGGGGCTACGAGCAGTACTTC. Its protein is CASSLMDRGYEQYF.

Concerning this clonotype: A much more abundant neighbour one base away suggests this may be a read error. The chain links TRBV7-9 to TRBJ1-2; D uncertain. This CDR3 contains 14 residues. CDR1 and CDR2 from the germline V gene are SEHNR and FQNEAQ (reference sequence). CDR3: CASSFAGLNYGDTF. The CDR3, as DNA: TGTGCCAGCAGCTTCGCCGGGCTTAACTATGGCGACACCTTC.

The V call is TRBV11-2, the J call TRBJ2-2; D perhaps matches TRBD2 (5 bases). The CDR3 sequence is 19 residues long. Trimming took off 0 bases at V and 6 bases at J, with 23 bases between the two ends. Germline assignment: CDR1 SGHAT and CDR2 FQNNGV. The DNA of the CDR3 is TGTGCCAGCAGCTTAGATCCGCTACTAGGACCCTCAGTCCCCGGGGAGCTGTTTTTT. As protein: CASSLDPLLGPSVPGELFF.

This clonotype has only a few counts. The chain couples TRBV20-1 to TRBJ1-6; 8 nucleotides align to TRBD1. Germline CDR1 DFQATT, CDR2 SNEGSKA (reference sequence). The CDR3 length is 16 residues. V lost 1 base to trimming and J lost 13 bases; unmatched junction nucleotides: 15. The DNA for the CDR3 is TGCAGTGCTAGAGCACCCCAGGGGGCCCTCTTTATCCCCCTCCACTTT. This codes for CSARAPQGALFIPLHF.

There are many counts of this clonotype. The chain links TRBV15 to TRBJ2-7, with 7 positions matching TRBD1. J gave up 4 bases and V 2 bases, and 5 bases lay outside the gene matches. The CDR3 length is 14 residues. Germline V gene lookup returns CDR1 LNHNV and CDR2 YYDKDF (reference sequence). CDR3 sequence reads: CATSRPTGLYEQYF. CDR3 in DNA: TGTGCCACCAGCAGACCGACAGGGCTGTACGAGCAGTACTTC.

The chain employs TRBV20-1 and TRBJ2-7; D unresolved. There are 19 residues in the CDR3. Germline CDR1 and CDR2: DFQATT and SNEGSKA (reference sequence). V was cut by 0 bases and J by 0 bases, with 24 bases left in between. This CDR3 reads CSARDHNPLSGSYSYEQYF. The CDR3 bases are TGCAGTGCTAGAGATCACAATCCCCTATCCGGGTCCTACTCCTACGAGCAGTACTTC.